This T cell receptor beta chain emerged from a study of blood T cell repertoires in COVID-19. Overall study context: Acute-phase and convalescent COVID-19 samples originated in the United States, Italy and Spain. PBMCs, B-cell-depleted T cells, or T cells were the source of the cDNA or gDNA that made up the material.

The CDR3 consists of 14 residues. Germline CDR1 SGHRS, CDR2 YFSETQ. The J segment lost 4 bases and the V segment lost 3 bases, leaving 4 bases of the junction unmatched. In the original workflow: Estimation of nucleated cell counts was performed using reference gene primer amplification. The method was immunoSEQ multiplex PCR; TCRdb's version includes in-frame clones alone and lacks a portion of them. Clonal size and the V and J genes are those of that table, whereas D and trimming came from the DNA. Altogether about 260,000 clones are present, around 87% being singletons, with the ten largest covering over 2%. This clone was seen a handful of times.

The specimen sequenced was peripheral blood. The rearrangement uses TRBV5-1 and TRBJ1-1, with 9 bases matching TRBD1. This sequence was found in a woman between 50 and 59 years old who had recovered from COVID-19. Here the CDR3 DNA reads TGCGCCAGCAGCTGGGGGACAGGGAGCACTGAAGCTTTCTTT. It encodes CASSWGTGSTEAFF.